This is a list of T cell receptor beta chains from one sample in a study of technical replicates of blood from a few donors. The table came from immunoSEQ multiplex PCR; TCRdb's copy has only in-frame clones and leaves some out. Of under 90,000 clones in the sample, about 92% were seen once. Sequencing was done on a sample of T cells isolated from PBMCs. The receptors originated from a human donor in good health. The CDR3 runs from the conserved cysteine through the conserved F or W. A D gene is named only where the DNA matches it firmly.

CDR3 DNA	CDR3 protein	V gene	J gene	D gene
TGTGCCAGTAGCCTGGGACTTCCTCCTAGCGGGAGGGCCCCCAGGAAGTACTTC	CASSLGLPPSGRAPRKYF	TRBV19	TRBJ2-5	TRBD2
TGTGCCAGCAGTTTATGGCAGGGGGCCTACGAGCAGTACTTC	CASSLWQGAYEQYF	TRBV27	TRBJ2-7	TRBD1
TGCGCCAGCAGCGACCTCGGACCAGGACTCAAAAACTCCTACAATGAGCAGTTCTTC	CASSDLGPGLKNSYNEQFF	TRBV5-1	TRBJ2-1	NA
TGTGCTAGTGGATTGGAGGCGGACAGGACCTTC	CASGLEADRTF	TRBV12-5	TRBJ1-2	TRBD1
TGCGCCAGCAGTGAGTGGGTCAGGGGGCAAGAGTCCACTGAAGCTTTCTTT	CASSEWVRGQESTEAFF	TRBV10-2	TRBJ1-1	TRBD1
TGCAGCGTTGGGTCACGCGGGAGAGGGGGCAATGAGCAGTTCTTC	CSVGSRGRGGNEQFF	TRBV29-1	TRBJ2-1	NA
TGTGCCAGCATTGACACACCGGCTGGAAACACCATATATTTT	CASIDTPAGNTIYF	TRBV19	TRBJ1-3	NA
TGTGCCAGTATGAAGAGCGGGGGGGCCCCCGGGGAGCTGTTTTTT	CASMKSGGAPGELFF	TRBV19	TRBJ2-2	TRBD2
TGTGCCAGCAGCTTCAGGATCTCTGGGGCCAACGTCCTGACTTTC	CASSFRISGANVLTF	TRBV7-9	TRBJ2-6	NA
TGCGCCAGCGGTGGCAGGGTGACAGATACGCAGTATTTT	CASGGRVTDTQYF	TRBV5-1	TRBJ2-3	NA
TGTGCCAGCAGCGCAGTAGCGGGAGGGTCCTACGAGCAGTACTTC	CASSAVAGGSYEQYF	TRBV6-1	TRBJ2-7	TRBD2
TGCAGCGTGAAACCAGGGGACGGCTACACCTTC	CSVKPGDGYTF	TRBV29-1	TRBJ1-2	NA
TGTGCCAGCAGGGAAACGCTTTGGGGAGGTGAAAAACTGTTTTTT	CASRETLWGGEKLFF	TRBV25-1	TRBJ1-4	NA
TGTGCCAGCAGACAAACAGGGAACACCGGGGAGCTGTTTTTT	CASRQTGNTGELFF	TRBV7-9	TRBJ2-2	NA
TGTGCCAGCAGTGTTTACGGAGGTCCCTACGAGCAGTACTTC	CASSVYGGPYEQYF	TRBV6-4	TRBJ2-7	NA
TGTGCCAGCAGCTTAAGTGAACAGCCGGCCTACGGCACCTTC	CASSLSEQPAYGTF	TRBV7-9	TRBJ1-2	NA
TGCGCCAGCAGCTTCGGGACAGGGGGGGAGGAGACCCAGTACTTC	CASSFGTGGEETQYF	TRBV5-1	TRBJ2-5	TRBD1
TGTGCCAGCAGTTCCGTGGCGGGTGCCTTCTACGAGCAGTACTTC	CASSSVAGAFYEQYF	TRBV28	TRBJ2-7	NA
TGTGCCAGTAGTGGGGCGTTATCCTACGAGCAGTACTTC	CASSGALSYEQYF	TRBV19	TRBJ2-7	NA
TGCGCCAGCAGTATCCGTCTAGGCGGGAGAATGGACAATGAGCAGTTCTTC	CASSIRLGGRMDNEQFF	TRBV4-1	TRBJ2-1	TRBD2
TGTGCTAGTGCAGGAGGGAGCGGGAGAGAGACCCAGTACTTC	CASAGGSGRETQYF	TRBV12-5	TRBJ2-5	TRBD2
TGCGCCAGCAGCCAAGAGCGGGGACGCACAGATACGCAGTATTTT	CASSQERGRTDTQYF	TRBV4-1	TRBJ2-3	NA